The 20 T cell receptor beta chains given below trace back to one sample, sequenced in a study of naive CD8 T cells in extremely preterm neonates. Generated by immunoSEQ multiplex PCR, the TCRdb table keeps only in-frame clones and is missing some. Found here are 7,000 to 7,500 clones, 95% to 98% of them singletons; the top ten hold about 0.29%. Material: naive CD8+ T cells from blood. The receptors stem from a human donor in good health.

The J gene is TRBJ1-5, the V gene TRBV5-1; 7 nucleotides align to TRBD1. V lost 7 bases, J lost 2 bases, and 9 bases stayed unmatched. Germline CDR1 is SGHRS and CDR2 is YFSETQ. CDR3 size: 15 residues. CDR3 sequence (DNA): TGCGCCAGCGGAGCAGGGGGGATGCGCAATCAGCCCCAGCATTTT. Its protein product is CASGAGGMRNQPQHF.

The sample holds one count of this clone. A read error may produce the germline difference seen at one junction end. V usage is TRBV19 and J usage is TRBJ1-2; the D gene is possibly TRBD1 (6 bases). The CDR3 spans 14 residues. The germline gives CDR1 LNHDA, CDR2 SQIVND (reference sequence). CDR3 nucleotide sequence: TGTGCCAGTAGTATGGGGGGGCCTAACTATGGCCACACCTTC. Its protein is CASSMGGPNYGHTF.

The chain combines TRBV7-2 with TRBJ1-5; possibly TRBD1 for D (5 bases). Germline lookup yields CDR1 SGHTA and CDR2 FQGNSA. This CDR3 has 15 residues. The V gene lost 1 base and the J gene lost 7 bases, with 14 bases spanning the gap. The CDR3 sequence is CASSLGGGTGQPQHF. CDR3 nucleotide sequence: TGTGCCAGCAGCTTAGGAGGAGGGACGGGCCAGCCCCAGCATTTT.

On this clone itself: A read error may produce the germline difference seen at one junction end. This chain links TRBV7-7 with TRBJ2-1, with 7 positions matching TRBD2. The germline V gene encodes CDR1 SSHAT and CDR2 FNYEAQ (reference sequence). The CDR3 is 13 residues long. The DNA of the CDR3 is TGTGCTAGCAGCTTAGGGGAGGGGAATGAGCAGTTCTTC. Translating it yields CASSLGEGNEQFF.

The rearrangement joins TRBV11-2 to TRBJ2-1; 10 nucleotides line up with TRBD2. With V trimmed by 7 bases and J by 11 bases, 8 bases remained unmatched. Germline V gene sequence: CDR1 SGHAT, CDR2 FQNNGV. This CDR3 is built from 13 residues. In nucleotides, the CDR3 is TGTGCCAGCACCCACACTAGCGGGACGAAGCAGTTCTTC. Translated: CASTHTSGTKQFF.

The rearrangement joins TRBV6-6 to TRBJ2-1, with 12 bases identical to TRBD2. The CDR3 sequence is 15 residues long. Germline-derived CDR1 and CDR2 are MNHNY and SVGAGI (reference sequence). J gave up 10 bases and V 5 bases, and 9 bases lay outside the gene matches. The CDR3 DNA is TGTGCCAGCAGTCCGACTAGCGGGAGTCGTGGGGAGCAGTTCTTC. The encoded protein is CASSPTSGSRGEQFF.

This chain joins TRBV6-1 and TRBJ2-7, with 14 bases fitting TRBD2. V lost 6 bases, J lost 11 bases, and 3 bases stayed unmatched. Per germline, CDR1 MNHNS and CDR2 SASEGT. The length of the CDR3 is 12 residues. The CDR3 region has the DNA TGTGCCAGCAGGGAGGGACTAGCGGGAGAGTACTTC. Protein: CASREGLAGEYF.

V usage is TRBV28 and J usage is TRBJ1-4; possibly TRBD1 for D (5 bases). Trimming took 5 bases from V and 2 from J, leaving 15 bases between them. CDR1 is MDHEN, CDR2 SYDVKM, per germline. The CDR3 consists of 16 residues. CDR3 coding DNA: TGTGCCAGCAGTGGACCCGACAGTGCGACTAATGAAAAACTGTTTTTT. Its translation: CASSGPDSATNEKLFF.

The CDR3 nucleotides read TGTGCCAGTGTTCGAGGGAGTGAAGCTTTCTTT. This translates into CASVRGSEAFF. V is TRBV19 and J is TRBJ1-1, with no clear D. Looked up from germline, CDR1 is LNHDA and CDR2 is SQIVND (reference sequence). The CDR3 length is 11 residues. V was pared by 8 bases and J by 7 bases, with 11 bases between.

V gene TRBV6-5 combines with J gene TRBJ2-1, with 8 nucleotides matching TRBD2. CDR3 length: 13 amino acids. V shed 2 bases, J shed 7 bases, and the junction held 1 base outside the gene matches. Germline-derived CDR1 and CDR2 are MNHEY and SVGAGI. The CDR3 spells CASSYRGGNEQFF. CDR3 coding DNA: TGTGCCAGCAGTTACCGGGGGGGAAATGAGCAGTTCTTC.

This chain connects TRBV4-1 to TRBJ2-1, with 15 bases lining up with TRBD2. V shed 2 bases, J shed 7 bases, and the junction held 9 bases outside the gene matches. This CDR3 has 18 amino acids. Germline CDR1 and CDR2: MGHRA and YSYEKL. The CDR3 region has the DNA TGCGCCAGCAGCCAATTCCCGGGACTAGCGGGAGGTGGGAATGAGCAGTTCTTC. Encoded protein: CASSQFPGLAGGGNEQFF.

The rearrangement uses TRBV28 and TRBJ1-1; TRBD1 might be the D (6 bases). This CDR3 has 14 amino acids. Germline V gene sequence: CDR1 MDHEN, CDR2 SYDVKM. The V gene lost 3 bases and the J gene lost 2 bases, with 10 bases spanning the gap. In DNA, the CDR3 is TGTGCCAGCAGTTTGTTCAGGGGTAACACTGAAGCTTTCTTT. This gives the protein CASSLFRGNTEAFF.

This clone was detected once. The rearrangement uses TRBV6-1 and TRBJ1-2, with D hard to call. Trimming shortened V by 6 bases and J by 4 bases, and 18 bases separated the two germline ends. This CDR3 region has 15 residues. Looked up from germline, CDR1 is MNHNS and CDR2 is SASEGT. The chain's CDR3 is CASRIYAGSIYGYTF. The DNA for the CDR3 is TGTGCCAGCAGGATCTACGCCGGGTCGATCTATGGCTACACCTTC.

V gene TRBV5-1 combines with J gene TRBJ2-3; 13 nucleotides agree with TRBD2. Germline CDR1 is SGHRS and CDR2 is YFSETQ. CDR3 length equals 18 residues. V shed 0 bases and J 1 base; nucleotides not matched to a gene: 5. The CDR3 region has the DNA TGCGCCAGCAGCTTGGTACTAGCGGGAGGGACTGGCACAGATACGCAGTATTTT. It specifies CASSLVLAGGTGTDTQYF.

J is TRBJ1-2 and V is TRBV29-1, with a weak D call TRBD1 (5 bases). The CDR3 covers 12 residues. Deletions cut 3 bases from V and 7 bases from J, with 12 bases between. CDR1 is SQVTM, CDR2 ANQGSEA, per germline. CDR3 sequence (DNA): TGCAGCGTTGAGAGACAGAGGCCTGGCTACACCTTC. Translating gives CSVERQRPGYTF.

V is TRBV2 and J is TRBJ2-1; 11 bases line up with TRBD2. The ends lost 6 bases at V and 15 bases at J; junction bases unmatched: 4. CDR1 and CDR2 (germline): SNHLY, FYNNEI. The CDR3 contains 11 residues. CDR3 sequence (DNA): TGTGCCAGCAGGATCACTAGCGGGGGGTTCTTC. Its protein product is CASRITSGGFF. Looking up the rest from reference TRBV2 and TRBJ2-1 gives the full variable domain: EPEVTQTPSHQVTQMGQEVILRCVPISNHLYFYWYRQILGQKVEFLVSFYNNEISEKSEIFDDQFSVERPDGSNFTLKIRSTKLEDSAMYFCASRITSGGFFGPGTRLTVL.

The rearrangement joins TRBV9 to TRBJ2-1, with 9 bases fitting TRBD1. The CDR3 covers 17 residues. Germline CDR1 SGDLS, CDR2 YYNGEE. V lost 0 bases to trimming and J lost 8 bases; unmatched junction nucleotides: 12. The CDR3 protein is CASSVVAGTGMSYEQFF. The CDR3 nucleotides are TGTGCCAGCAGCGTAGTTGCCGGGACAGGGATGTCTTATGAGCAGTTCTTC.

Comment on this clone: Relative to the germline gene, one junction end is altered; a read error may explain this. This chain uses TRBV7-8 with TRBJ2-5, with 8 bases aligning to TRBD1. The CDR3 covers 14 residues. Germline values: CDR1 SGHVS, CDR2 FQNEAQ. In DNA, the CDR3 is TGTGCCAGCAGCTTGTGGGACAGGCAAGATACCCAGTACTTC. Its translation: CASSLWDRQDTQYF.

The V and J genes are TRBV6-5 and TRBJ2-7, with D tentatively TRBD1 (5 bases). The V and J ends lost 5 bases and 0 bases respectively, with 5 bases between them. The CDR3 covers 12 residues. Germline V lookup: CDR1 MNHEY, CDR2 SVGAGI. The CDR3 is CASSDSSYEQYF. CDR3 nucleotides: TGTGCCAGCAGTGACAGCTCCTACGAGCAGTACTTC.

The V gene is TRBV28, the J gene TRBJ2-7, with D maybe TRBD2 (6 bases). The CDR3 is 12 amino acids. The V and J ends lost 6 bases and 5 bases respectively, with 11 bases between them. Germline V CDR1 and CDR2: MDHEN, SYDVKM. As DNA, the CDR3 is TGTGCCAGCAGGGAGGAGGGCCACGAGCAGTACTTC. Protein: CASREEGHEQYF.